This T cell receptor (beta chain) was observed in a study of molecular identifiers for immune sequencing clone quantification. Study summary: Naive CD8 RNA (approximately 20,000 or 100,000 cells) was divided into five aliquots, with four sequenced. Findings and limits, study-wide: Identical barcode-sharing TCR molecules could lead to underestimated sizes for highly expanded clones.

MiXCR was run by TCRdb on the PCR reads, yielding one entry per CDR3 protein. The sample holds 350,000 or so distinct CDR3 sequences, about 22% seen once. This clonotype was observed at least ten times. Its matching antigen is unknown. Libraries of naive CD8 cells were prepared from 20,000 to 1,000,000 sorted cells using 10%, 30% or 50% RNA. The sample comprised naive CD8+ T cells from blood, with Jurkat cell RNA spiked in. The subset denotes: FACS-sorted CD8+CD4-CCR7+CD45RA+ naive T cells. The sequence derives from a human donor in good health. Some libraries in this study had Jurkat cell RNA spiked in.

CDR3 sequence: CATRQGLSGELFF. The CDR3, as DNA: TGTGCCACCAGACAGGGGTTAAGCGGAGAGCTGTTTTTT. The genes are TRBV24-1 and TRBJ2-2, with 7 nucleotides matching TRBD1. CDR1 is KGHDR, CDR2 SFDVKD, per germline. The V segment lost 7 bases and the J segment 11 bases; nucleotides outside the gene matches: 9. The length of the CDR3 is 13 residues.